This note documents a single T cell receptor (beta chain) sequence. The sample originates from a study of T cells in Graves' hyperthyroidism and ophthalmopathy. The CDR3 is 18 amino acids. Trimming left V 1 base short and J 2 bases short, with 19 bases between. Per germline, CDR1 SGHTA and CDR2 FQGTGA. RNA transcripts gave rise to amplified TCR beta CDR3 regions. The primer set for the first-round RT-PCR of the TCR CDR3 was HTBI. Each CDR3 protein is one row after TCRdb ran MiXCR on the multiplex PCR reads. The profile shows about 700,000 distinct CDR3 sequences, around 15% of them singletons. This chain joins TRBV7-3 and TRBJ2-3; D is possibly TRBD2 (5 bases). Sequenced input: blood. The TCR was taken from a woman younger than 30 with Graves' hyperthyroidism. As DNA, the CDR3 is TGTGCCAGCAGCTTAAACGGTCCCCAGGACTGGATCACAGATACGCAGTATTTT. Protein sequence: CASSLNGPQDWITDTQYF. The full variable domain, rest sourced from reference TRBV7-3 and TRBJ2-3, is GAGVSQTPSNKVTEKGKYVELRCDPISGHTALYWYRQSLGQGPEFLIYFQGTGAADDSGLPNDRFFAVRPEGSVSTLKIQRTERGDSAVYLCASSLNGPQDWITDTQYFGPGTRLTVL.